This T cell receptor beta chain stems from a study of T cell repertoires in cytomegalovirus infection. TCRdb re-derived calls from the reads in MiXCR, one entry per CDR3 protein. The table includes 700,000 to 950,000 distinct CDR3 sequences, about 30% detected once. Concerning this clonotype: Its cognate antigen is unknown.

V was clipped by 4 bases and J by 5 bases, with 12 bases between them. The CDR3 has 13 residues. The sequence derives from a human donor in good health (CMV status not recorded). Some clones in this sample may be carry-over from other donors' samples. The sample was cultured CD8+ T cells from PBMCs, taken from culture after CMV antigen stimulation. This sequence joins TRBV12-3 or TRBV12-4 and TRBJ2-7, with D perhaps matching TRBD2 (6 bases). CDR3 sequence: CASSWGVSNEQYF. CDR3 bases: TGTGCCAGCAGTTGGGGGGTCAGCAACGAGCAGTACTTC.